Each of the 2 T cell receptor beta chains below was sequenced from the same sample in a study of T cell responses to AZD1222 COVID-19 vaccine. Sequenced by immunoSEQ multiplex PCR; TCRdb stores in-frame clones only, minus some. The sample includes 90,000 or so clones, approximately 83% seen only once; the top ten take about 8%. The specimen was peripheral blood, collected on day 0 of AZD1222 vaccination. The receptors stem from an adult in good health.

The chain couples TRBV5-8 to TRBJ2-7; D is unclear. The CDR3 is made up of 12 amino acids. Trimming removed 1 base at V and 4 bases at J, with 6 bases between. Germline V gene sequence: CDR1 SGHTS, CDR2 YDEGEE. The CDR3 loop is CASSLTRYEQYF. CDR3 DNA sequence: TGTGCCAGCAGCTTGACCCGTTACGAGCAGTACTTC.

A single count supports this clone. This chain connects TRBV7-9 to TRBJ2-4, with D possibly matching TRBD2 (5 bases). Trimming removed 5 bases from V and 6 bases from J, with 14 bases in between. This CDR3 contains 14 residues. Germline lookup yields CDR1 SEHNR and CDR2 FQNEAQ (reference sequence). The CDR3 DNA follows: TGTGCCAGCAGCCCCCGGGGTGATAGAAACATTCAGTACTTC. It encodes CASSPRGDRNIQYF.